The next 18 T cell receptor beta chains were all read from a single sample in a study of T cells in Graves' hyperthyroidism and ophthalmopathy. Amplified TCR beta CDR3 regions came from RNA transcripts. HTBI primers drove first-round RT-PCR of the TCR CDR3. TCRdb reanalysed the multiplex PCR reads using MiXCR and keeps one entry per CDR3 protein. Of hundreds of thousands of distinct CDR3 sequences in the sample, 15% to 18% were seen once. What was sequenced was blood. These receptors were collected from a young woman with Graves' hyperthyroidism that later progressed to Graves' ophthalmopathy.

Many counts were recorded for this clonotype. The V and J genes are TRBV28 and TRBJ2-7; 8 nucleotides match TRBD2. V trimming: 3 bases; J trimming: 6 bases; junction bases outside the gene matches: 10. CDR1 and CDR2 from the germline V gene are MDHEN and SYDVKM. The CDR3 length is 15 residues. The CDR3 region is CASSFLREGRAEQYF. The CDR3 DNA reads TGTGCCAGCAGTTTCCTACGGGAGGGCCGGGCCGAGCAGTACTTC. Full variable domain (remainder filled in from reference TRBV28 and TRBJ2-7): DVKVTQSSRYLVKRTGEKVFLECVQDMDHENMFWYRQDPGLGLRLIYFSYDVKMKEKGDIPEGYSVSREKKERFSLILESASTNQTSMYLCASSFLREGRAEQYFGPGTRLTVT.

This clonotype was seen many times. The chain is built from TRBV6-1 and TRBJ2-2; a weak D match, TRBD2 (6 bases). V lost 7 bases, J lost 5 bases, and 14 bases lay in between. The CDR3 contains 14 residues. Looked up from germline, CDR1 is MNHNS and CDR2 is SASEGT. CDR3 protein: CASILGEETGELFF. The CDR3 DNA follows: TGTGCCAGCATATTAGGGGAGGAAACCGGGGAGCTGTTTTTT.

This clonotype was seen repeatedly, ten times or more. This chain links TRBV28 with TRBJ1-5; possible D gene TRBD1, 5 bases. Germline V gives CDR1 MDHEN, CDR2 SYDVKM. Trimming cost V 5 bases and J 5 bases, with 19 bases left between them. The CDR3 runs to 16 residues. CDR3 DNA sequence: TGTGCCAGCAGTCGAGGGAGGGAGGGGTCAGATCAGCCCCAGCATTTT. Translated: CASSRGREGSDQPQHF.

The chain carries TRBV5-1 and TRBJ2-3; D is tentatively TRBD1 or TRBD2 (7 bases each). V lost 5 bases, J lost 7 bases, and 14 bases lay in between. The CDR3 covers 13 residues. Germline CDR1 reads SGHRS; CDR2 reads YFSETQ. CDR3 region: CASRGGGSNTQYF. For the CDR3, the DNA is TGCGCCAGCAGGGGAGGGGGCTCGAATACGCAGTATTTT.

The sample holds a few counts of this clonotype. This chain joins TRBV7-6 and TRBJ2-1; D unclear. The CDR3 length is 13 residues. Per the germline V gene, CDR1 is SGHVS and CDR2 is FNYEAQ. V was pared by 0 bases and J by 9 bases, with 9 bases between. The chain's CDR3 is CASSLAGASEQFF. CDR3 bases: TGTGCCAGCAGCTTAGCGGGCGCTTCTGAGCAGTTCTTC.

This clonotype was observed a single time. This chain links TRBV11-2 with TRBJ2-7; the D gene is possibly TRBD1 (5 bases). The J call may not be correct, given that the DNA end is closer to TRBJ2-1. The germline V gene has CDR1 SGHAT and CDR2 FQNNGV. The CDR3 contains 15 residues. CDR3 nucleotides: TGTGCCAGCAGCTTAGAATTCCCAGGGTTGTACGAGCAGTTCTTC. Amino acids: CASSLEFPGLYEQFF.

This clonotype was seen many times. CDR3 nucleotide sequence: TGTGCCAGCAGCTTATCGGGACTGCTAGCAGGGGGAGGTGAGCAGTTCTTC. Amino acid sequence: CASSLSGLLAGGGEQFF. The chain combines TRBV7-2 with TRBJ2-1; maybe TRBD1 (7 bases). Germline V lookup: CDR1 SGHTA, CDR2 FQGNSA. The CDR3 is 17 amino acids. Trimming took off 2 bases at V and 9 bases at J, with 23 bases between the two ends.

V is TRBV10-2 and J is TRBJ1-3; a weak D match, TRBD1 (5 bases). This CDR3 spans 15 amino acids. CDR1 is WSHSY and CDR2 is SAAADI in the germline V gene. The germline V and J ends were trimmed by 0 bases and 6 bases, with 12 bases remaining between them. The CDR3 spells CASSESGANENTIYF. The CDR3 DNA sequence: TGCGCCAGCAGTGAGTCAGGGGCAAACGAAAACACCATATATTTT.

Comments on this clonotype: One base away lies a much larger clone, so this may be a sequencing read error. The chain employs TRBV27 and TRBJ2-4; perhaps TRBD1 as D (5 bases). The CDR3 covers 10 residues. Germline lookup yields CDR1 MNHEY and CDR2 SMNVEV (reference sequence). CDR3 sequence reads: CASRADIHYF. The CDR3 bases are TGTGCCAGCAGGGCGGACATTCATTACTTC.

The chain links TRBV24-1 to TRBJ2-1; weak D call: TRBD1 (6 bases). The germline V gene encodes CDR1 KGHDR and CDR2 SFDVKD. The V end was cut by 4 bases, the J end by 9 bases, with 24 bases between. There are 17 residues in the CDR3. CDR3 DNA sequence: TGTGCCACCAGTGAGTCCCGCGGGCAGGGGCCCGGTGGTGAGCAGTTCTTC. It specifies CATSESRGQGPGGEQFF.

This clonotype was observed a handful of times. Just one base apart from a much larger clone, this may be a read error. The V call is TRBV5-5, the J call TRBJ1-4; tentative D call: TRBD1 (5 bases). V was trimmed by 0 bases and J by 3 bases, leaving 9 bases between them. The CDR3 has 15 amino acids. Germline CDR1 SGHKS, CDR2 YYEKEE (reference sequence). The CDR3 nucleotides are TGTGCCAGCAGCTTGGGGCCAGGGTCTAATGAAAAACTGTTTTTT. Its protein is CASSLGPGSNEKLFF.

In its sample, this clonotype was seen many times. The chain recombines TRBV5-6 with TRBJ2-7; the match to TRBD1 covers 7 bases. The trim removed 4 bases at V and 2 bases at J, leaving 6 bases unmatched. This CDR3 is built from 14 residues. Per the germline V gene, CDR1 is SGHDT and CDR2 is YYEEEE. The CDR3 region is CASSTTGQPYEQYF. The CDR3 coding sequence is TGTGCCAGCAGCACAACGGGACAGCCCTACGAGCAGTACTTC.

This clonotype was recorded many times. CDR3 sequence: CASSLGVTYNEQFF. For the CDR3, the DNA is TGTGCCAGCAGCTTAGGGGTCACCTACAATGAGCAGTTCTTC. This chain connects TRBV7-2 to TRBJ2-1; D is undetermined. The CDR3 length is 14 residues. The germline gives CDR1 SGHTA, CDR2 FQGNSA. The V and J ends lost 1 base and 2 bases respectively, with 6 bases between them.

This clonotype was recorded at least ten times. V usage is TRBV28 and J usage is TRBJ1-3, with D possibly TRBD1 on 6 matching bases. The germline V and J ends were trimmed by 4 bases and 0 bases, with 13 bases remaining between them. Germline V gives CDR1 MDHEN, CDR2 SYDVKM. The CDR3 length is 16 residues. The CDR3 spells CASSSPWGASGNTIYF. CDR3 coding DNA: TGTGCCAGCAGTTCCCCCTGGGGGGCCTCTGGAAACACCATATATTTT.

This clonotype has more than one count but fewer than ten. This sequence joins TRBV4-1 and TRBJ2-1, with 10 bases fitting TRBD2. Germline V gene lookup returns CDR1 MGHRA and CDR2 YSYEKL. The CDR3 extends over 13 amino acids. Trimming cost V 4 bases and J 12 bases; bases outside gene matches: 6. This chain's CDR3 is CASSPSAGGPQFF. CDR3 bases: TGCGCCAGCAGCCCGTCAGCGGGAGGGCCGCAGTTCTTC.

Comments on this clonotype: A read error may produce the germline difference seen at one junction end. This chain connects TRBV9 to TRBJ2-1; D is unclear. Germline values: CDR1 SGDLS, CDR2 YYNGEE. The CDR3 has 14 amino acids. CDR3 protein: CASSVEPLSDEHFF. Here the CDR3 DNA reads TGTGCCAGCAGCGTAGAACCGCTCAGCGATGAGCACTTCTTC. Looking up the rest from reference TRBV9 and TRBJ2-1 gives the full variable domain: DSGVTQTPKHLITATGQRVTLRCSPRSGDLSVYWYQQSLDQGLQFLIQYYNGEERAKGNILERFSAQQFPDLHSELNLSSLELGDSALYFCASSVEPLSDEHFFGPGTRLTVL.

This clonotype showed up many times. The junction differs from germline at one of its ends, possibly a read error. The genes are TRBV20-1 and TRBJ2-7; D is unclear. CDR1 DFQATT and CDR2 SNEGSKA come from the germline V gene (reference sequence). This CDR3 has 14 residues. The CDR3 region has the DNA TGCAGTGCTGGAGAGGATCTAACCTCCTACGAGCAGTACTTC. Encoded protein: CSAGEDLTSYEQYF.

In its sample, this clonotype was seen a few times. CDR3 sequence reads: CASSHRQGTTYEQYF. The CDR3 DNA reads as TGCGCCAGCAGCCACAGACAGGGGACGACGTACGAGCAGTACTTC. The V call is TRBV4-1, the J call TRBJ2-7; 8 positions match TRBD1. The junction had 8 bases not matched to a gene; V was cut back by 3 bases and J by 4 bases. The germline gives CDR1 MGHRA, CDR2 YSYEKL. The CDR3 is 15 residues long.